The rows below give T cell receptor beta chains drawn from one sample of a study of PD-1 blockade in classical Hodgkin lymphoma. TCRdb keeps only in-frame clones here, not all; method: immunoSEQ multiplex PCR. The table shows 40,000 to 65,000 clones, with over 70% occurring only once. Sample: peripheral blood mononuclear cells (PBMCs), taken at baseline. The receptor source for this set is a human donor with classical Hodgkin lymphoma. Each CDR3 is given with its conserved first and last residue. The D gene is left open where the match is weak. Size values are once, few and many counts, or a class for expanded clones, and some rows have none.

TRBV11-2	-	-	TRBJ1-6	TGTGCCAGCAGTACACTCACAGGGAGGCGGTCACCCCTCCACTTT	CASSTLTGRRSPLHF
TRBV7-7	-	-	TRBJ2-2	TGTGCTAGCAGTCTTAGAGACGCTAACGAAGTTGGCGGGGAGCTGTTTTTT	CASSLRDANEVGGELFF
TRBV5-6	-	TRBD1	TRBJ2-4	TGTGCCAGCAGCCGGGACAGGGTGGAGAACATTCAGTACTTC	CASSRDRVENIQYF
TRBV5-5	-	TRBD2	TRBJ2-7	TGTGCCAGCAGCGGATTAGCGGGAGGGTTCGACGAGCAGTACTTC	CASSGLAGGFDEQYF
TRBV11-2	few	-	TRBJ1-1	TGTGCCAGCAGCCGTCAAAGCAGGGGAATAGGCACTGAAGCTTTCTTT	CASSRQSRGIGTEAFF
TRBV19	-	TRBD1	TRBJ2-2	TGTGCCAGTAGTAAAGACAGGGCCCTGGGATGGGGGGAGCTGTTTTTT	CASSKDRALGWGELFF
TRBV10-3	-	-	TRBJ1-3	TGTGCCATCAGCCGACAGACGGGGGGCTCTGGAAACACCATATATTTT	CAISRQTGGSGNTIYF
TRBV19	-	-	TRBJ2-3	TGTGCCAGTAGCCCCTCGGGGGCGGACACAGATACGCAGTATTTT	CASSPSGADTDTQYF
TRBV27	-	-	TRBJ2-1	TGTGCCAGCAGTTTAAGGGGAAATGAGCAGTTCTTC	CASSLRGNEQFF
TRBV18	-	-	TRBJ1-6	TGTGCCAGCTCATACCGGGACATCTATAATTCACCCCTCCACTTT	CASSYRDIYNSPLHF
TRBV4-3	-	TRBD2	TRBJ2-1	TGCGCCAGCAGCCAAGATACCCAGCGGGAGAACAATGAGCAGTTCTTC	CASSQDTQRENNEQFF
TRBV10-3	-	-	TRBJ1-1	TGTGCCATCAGTGCCGACCGACGGGTTGAAGCTTTCTTT	CAISADRRVEAFF
TRBV29-1	once	-	TRBJ2-1	TGCAGCGTTGTCAATTTCCGGACACTCGATGAGCAGTTCTTC	CSVVNFRTLDEQFF
TRBV29-1	-	-	TRBJ1-3	TGCAGCGTTGCGGCAGCGGGAAACACCATATATTTT	CSVAAAGNTIYF
TRBV18	-	TRBD1	TRBJ1-3	TGTGCCAGCTCCCCTACCTTTTCAACAGGGGGCTCAAGAAACACCATATATTTT	CASSPTFSTGGSRNTIYF
TRBV9	-	TRBD1	TRBJ1-3	TGTGCCAGCAGCGTAGGACAGGGCCCCGCTGGAAACACCATATATTTT	CASSVGQGPAGNTIYF
TRBV19	-	TRBD1	TRBJ1-3	TGTGCCAGTAGTTCCTGGACAGGGACAAATTCTTTCTCTGGAAACACCATATATTTT	CASSSWTGTNSFSGNTIYF
TRBV5-1	-	-	TRBJ1-1	TGCGCCAGCAGCTTGACAGGGAAATCCACTGAAGCTTTCTTT	CASSLTGKSTEAFF